Sequencing of this T cell receptor beta chain was carried out in a study of neoadjuvant anti-PD-1 for oral cavity cancer. Overall study: Patients without progression got a fourth dose around day 43.

Study outcomes and limitations: Non-responders to neoadjuvant nivolumab had significantly more clonal PBMC T cells than responders. Only a few patients per response group were TCR-analyzed; validation needed.

Trimming took off 2 bases at V and 4 bases at J, with 17 bases between the two ends. There are 16 residues in the CDR3. Germline V gene lookup returns CDR1 MGHDK and CDR2 SYGVNS. PBMC libraries mostly used roughly 500 ng of input genomic DNA, with six replicates per sample. Here immunoSEQ multiplex PCR was the method, and the copy in TCRdb shows in-frame clones only, minus some. The top ten clones hold around 2.8% of a sample with approximately 68,000 clones, 86% of them seen once. Comments on this clone: Antigen: not known.

Time point reported: after neoadjuvant nivolumab, at surgical resection. The clonotype was recovered from a person between 40 and 80 years old with oral cavity squamous cell carcinoma. Specimen: PBMCs, collected after nivolumab (anti-PD-1) treatment. The J gene is TRBJ1-2, the V gene TRBV25-1; TRBD1 might be the D (5 bases). CDR3: CASSEPAGLDAYGYTF. The CDR3 nucleotides read TGTGCCAGCAGTGAACCGGCAGGGCTTGATGCCTATGGCTACACCTTC.